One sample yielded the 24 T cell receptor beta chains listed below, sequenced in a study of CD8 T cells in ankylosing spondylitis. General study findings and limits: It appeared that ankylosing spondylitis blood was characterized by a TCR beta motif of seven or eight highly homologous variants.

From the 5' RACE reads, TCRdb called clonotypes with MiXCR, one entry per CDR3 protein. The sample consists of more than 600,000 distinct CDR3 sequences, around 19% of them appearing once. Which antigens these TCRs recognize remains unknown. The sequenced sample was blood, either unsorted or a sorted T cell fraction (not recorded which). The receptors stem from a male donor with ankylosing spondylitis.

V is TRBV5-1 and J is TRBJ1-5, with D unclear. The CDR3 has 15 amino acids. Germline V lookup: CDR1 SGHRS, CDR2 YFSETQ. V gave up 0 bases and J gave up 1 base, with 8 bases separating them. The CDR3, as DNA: TGCGCCAGCAGCTTGGAGGCCGGCAGCAATCAGCCCCAGCATTTT. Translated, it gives CASSLEAGSNQPQHF.

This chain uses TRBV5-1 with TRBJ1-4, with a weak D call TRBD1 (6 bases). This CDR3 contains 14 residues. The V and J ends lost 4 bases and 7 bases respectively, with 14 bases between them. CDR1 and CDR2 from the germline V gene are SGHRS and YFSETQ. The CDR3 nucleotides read TGCGCCAGCAGCCTCACAGGGTTGGGTGAAAAACTGTTTTTT. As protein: CASSLTGLGEKLFF.

CDR3 sequence reads: CASSLAPSGLPGGELFF. The CDR3 nucleotides read TGTGCCAGCAGCTTGGCTCCTAGCGGTCTACCAGGCGGGGAGCTGTTTTTT. The chain couples TRBV5-5 to TRBJ2-2, with 7 bases identical to TRBD2. Germline V gives CDR1 SGHKS, CDR2 YYEKEE (reference sequence). The CDR3 covers 17 residues. Trimming at V came to 0 bases and at J to 7 bases, leaving 12 bases not matched to a gene. Based on the CDR3 plus reference TRBV5-5 and TRBJ2-2, the full variable domain is DAGVTQSPTHLIKTRGQQVTLRCSPISGHKSVSWYQQVLGQGPQFIFQYYEKEERGRGNFPDRFSARQFPNYSSELNVNALLLGDSALYLCASSLAPSGLPGGELFFGEGSRLTVL.

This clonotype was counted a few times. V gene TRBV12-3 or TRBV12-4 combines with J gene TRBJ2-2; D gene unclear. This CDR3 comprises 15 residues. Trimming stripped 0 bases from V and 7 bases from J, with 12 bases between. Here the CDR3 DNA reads TGTGCCAGCAGTTTAGCCAGCTTGGTAAACGGGGAGCTGTTTTTT. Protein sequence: CASSLASLVNGELFF.

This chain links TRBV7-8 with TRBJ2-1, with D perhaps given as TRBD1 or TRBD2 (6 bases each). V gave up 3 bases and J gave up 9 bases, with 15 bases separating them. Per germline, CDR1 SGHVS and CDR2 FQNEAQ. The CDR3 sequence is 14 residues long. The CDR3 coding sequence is TGTGCCAGCAGCTTCGGACTGGAGGGGGGTGAGCAGTTCTTC. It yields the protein CASSFGLEGGEQFF.

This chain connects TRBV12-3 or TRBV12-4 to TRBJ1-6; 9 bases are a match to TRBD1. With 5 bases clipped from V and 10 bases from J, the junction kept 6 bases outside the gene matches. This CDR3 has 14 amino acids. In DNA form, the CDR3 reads TGTGCCAGCAGTGTGACAGGGGGGTGGTCACCCCTCCACTTT. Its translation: CASSVTGGWSPLHF.

The CDR3: CAISEGRASDQYF. The CDR3 region has the DNA TGTGCCATCAGTGAGGGTAGGGCATCAGATCAGTACTTC. The rearrangement links TRBV10-3 to TRBJ2-7; D remains unclear. The CDR3 sequence is 13 residues long. V lost 2 bases and J 10 bases, leaving 15 bases between the germline ends. Germline CDR1 ENHRY, CDR2 SYGVKD.

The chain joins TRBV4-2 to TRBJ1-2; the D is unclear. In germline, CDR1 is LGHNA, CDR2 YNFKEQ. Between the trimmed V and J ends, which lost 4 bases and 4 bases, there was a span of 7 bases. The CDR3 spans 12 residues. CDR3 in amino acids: CASSPAGYGYTF. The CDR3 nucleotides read TGTGCCAGCAGCCCGGCCGGCTATGGCTACACCTTC.

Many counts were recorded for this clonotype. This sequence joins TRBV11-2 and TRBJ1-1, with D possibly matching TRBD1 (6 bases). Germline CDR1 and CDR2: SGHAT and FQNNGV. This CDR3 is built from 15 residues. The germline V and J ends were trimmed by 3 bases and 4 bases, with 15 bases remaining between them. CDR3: CASSFGGAGSTEAFF. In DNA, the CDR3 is TGTGCCAGCAGCTTTGGGGGCGCAGGGTCCACTGAAGCTTTCTTT.

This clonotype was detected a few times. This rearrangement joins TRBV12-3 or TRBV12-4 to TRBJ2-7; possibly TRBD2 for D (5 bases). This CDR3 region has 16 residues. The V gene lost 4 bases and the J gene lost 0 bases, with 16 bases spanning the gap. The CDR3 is CASSWVLSGSSYEQYF. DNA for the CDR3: TGTGCCAGCAGTTGGGTCCTCAGCGGTAGCTCCTACGAGCAGTACTTC.

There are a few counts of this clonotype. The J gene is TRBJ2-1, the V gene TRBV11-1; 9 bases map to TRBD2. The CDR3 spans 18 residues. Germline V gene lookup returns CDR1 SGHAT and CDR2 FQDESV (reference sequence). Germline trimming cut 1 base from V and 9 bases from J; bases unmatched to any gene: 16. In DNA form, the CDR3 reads TGTGCCAGCAGCTTAGGGTTTAGCGGGAGCGGTGGTACACGTGAGCAGTTCTTC. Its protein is CASSLGFSGSGGTREQFF.

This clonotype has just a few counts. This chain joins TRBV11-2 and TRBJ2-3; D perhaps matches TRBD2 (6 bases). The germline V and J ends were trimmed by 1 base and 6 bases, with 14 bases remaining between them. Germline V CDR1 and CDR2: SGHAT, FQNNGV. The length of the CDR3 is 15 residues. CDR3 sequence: CASSLVGGARDTQYF. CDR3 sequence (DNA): TGTGCCAGCAGCTTAGTGGGCGGGGCGCGGGATACGCAGTATTTT.

CDR3 bases: TGTGCCAGCAGCTTGGCCGGGAAGGGTAGTCAGCCCCAGCATTTT. Residues: CASSLAGKGSQPQHF. V and J are TRBV5-5 and TRBJ1-5; D is unresolved. Trimming took off 0 bases at V and 6 bases at J, with 13 bases between the two ends. Germline loops: CDR1 SGHKS, CDR2 YYEKEE (reference sequence). This CDR3 comprises 15 residues.

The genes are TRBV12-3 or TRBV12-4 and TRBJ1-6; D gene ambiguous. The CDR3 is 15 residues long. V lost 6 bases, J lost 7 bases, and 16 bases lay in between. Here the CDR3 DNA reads TGTGCCAGCAGCCCCGCCAGGATCGGGAATTCACCCCTCCACTTT. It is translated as CASSPARIGNSPLHF.

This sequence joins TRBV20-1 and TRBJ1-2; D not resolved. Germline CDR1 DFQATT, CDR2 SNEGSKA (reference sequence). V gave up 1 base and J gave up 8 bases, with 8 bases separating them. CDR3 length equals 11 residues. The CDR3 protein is CSARATRGYTF. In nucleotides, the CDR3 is TGCAGTGCTAGAGCCACCCGGGGCTACACCTTC.

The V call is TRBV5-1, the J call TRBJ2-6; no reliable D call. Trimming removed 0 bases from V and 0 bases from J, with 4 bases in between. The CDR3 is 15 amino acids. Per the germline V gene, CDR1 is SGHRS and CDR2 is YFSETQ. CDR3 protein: CASSLDASGANVLTF. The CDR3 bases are TGCGCCAGCAGCTTGGATGCCTCTGGGGCCAACGTCCTGACTTTC. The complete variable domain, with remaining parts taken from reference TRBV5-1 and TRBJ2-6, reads KAGVTQTPRYLIKTRGQQVTLSCSPISGHRSVSWYQQTPGQGLQFLFEYFSETQRNKGNFPGRFSGRQFSNSRSEMNVSTLELGDSALYLCASSLDASGANVLTFGAGSRLTVL.

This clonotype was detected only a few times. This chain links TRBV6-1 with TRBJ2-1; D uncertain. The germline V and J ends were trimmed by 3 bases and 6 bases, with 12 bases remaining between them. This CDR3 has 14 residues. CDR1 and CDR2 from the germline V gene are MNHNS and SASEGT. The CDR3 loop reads CASSDGVPSNEQFF. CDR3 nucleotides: TGTGCCAGCAGTGATGGGGTCCCTTCCAATGAGCAGTTCTTC.

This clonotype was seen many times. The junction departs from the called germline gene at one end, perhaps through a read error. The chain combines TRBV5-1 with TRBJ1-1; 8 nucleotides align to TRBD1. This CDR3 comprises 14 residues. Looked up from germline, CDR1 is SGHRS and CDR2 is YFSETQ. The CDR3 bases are TGTGCCAGCAGCTTTGGACAGGGTAACACTGAAGCTTTCTTT. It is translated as CASSFGQGNTEAFF. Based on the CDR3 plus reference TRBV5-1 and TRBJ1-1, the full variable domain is KAGVTQTPRYLIKTRGQQVTLSCSPISGHRSVSWYQQTPGQGLQFLFEYFSETQRNKGNFPGRFSGRQFSNSRSEMNVSTLELGDSALYLCASSFGQGNTEAFFGQGTRLTVV.

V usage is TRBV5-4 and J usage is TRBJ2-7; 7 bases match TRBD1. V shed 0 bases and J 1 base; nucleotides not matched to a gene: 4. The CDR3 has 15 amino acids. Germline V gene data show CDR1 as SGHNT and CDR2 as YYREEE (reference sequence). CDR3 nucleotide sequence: TGTGCCAGCAGCTTGGCCCCGGACAGGTCCTACGAGCAGTACTTC. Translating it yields CASSLAPDRSYEQYF.

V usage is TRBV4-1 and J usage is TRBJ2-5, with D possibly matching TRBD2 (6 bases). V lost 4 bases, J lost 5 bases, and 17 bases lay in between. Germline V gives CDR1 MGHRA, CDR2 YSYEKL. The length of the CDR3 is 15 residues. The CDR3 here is CASSRNREIGETQYF. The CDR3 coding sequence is TGCGCCAGCAGCCGAAACCGGGAGATTGGCGAGACCCAGTACTTC.

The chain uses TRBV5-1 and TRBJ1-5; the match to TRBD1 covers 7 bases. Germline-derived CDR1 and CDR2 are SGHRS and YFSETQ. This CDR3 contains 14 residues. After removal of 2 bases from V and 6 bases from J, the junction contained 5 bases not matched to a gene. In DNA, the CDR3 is TGCGCCAGCAGCTTTACAGGGGAGGGTCAGCCCCAGCATTTT. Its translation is CASSFTGEGQPQHF.

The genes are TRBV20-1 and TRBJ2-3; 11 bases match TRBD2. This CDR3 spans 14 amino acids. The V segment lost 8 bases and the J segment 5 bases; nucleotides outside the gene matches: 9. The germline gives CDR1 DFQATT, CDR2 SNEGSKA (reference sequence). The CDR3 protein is CSSSPSGGQDTQYF. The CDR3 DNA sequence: TGCAGTTCTTCCCCTAGCGGGGGGCAAGATACGCAGTATTTT.

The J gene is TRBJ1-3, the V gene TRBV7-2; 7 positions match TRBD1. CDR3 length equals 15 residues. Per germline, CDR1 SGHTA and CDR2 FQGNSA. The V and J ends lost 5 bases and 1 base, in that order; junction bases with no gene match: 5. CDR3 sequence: CASSQTGISGNTIYF. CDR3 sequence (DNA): TGTGCCAGCAGCCAGACAGGGATTTCTGGAAACACCATATATTTT.

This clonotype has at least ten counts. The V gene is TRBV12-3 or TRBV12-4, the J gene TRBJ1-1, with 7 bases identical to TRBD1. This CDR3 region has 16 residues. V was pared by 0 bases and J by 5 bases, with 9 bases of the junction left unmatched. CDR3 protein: CASSLALSGRGTEAFF. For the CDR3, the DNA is TGTGCCAGCAGTTTAGCGCTAAGCGGCAGGGGGACTGAAGCTTTCTTT.